The TCR beta chain under discussion was sequenced for a study of shared clonotypes between healthy human individuals. About the research overall: The plates for each donor numbered three CD4 naive, three CD4 memory, two CD8 naive and one CD8 memory.

Clones were read by immunoSEQ multiplex PCR, and TCRdb kept only the in-frame ones, dropping some. The profile covers around 2.1 million clones, with approximately 94% appearing a single time and 0.1% to 0.15% taken by the ten largest. V dropped 0 bases and J dropped 2 bases, with 8 bases sitting between them. This CDR3 is built from 14 residues. The germline V gene has CDR1 SGDLS and CDR2 YYNGEE. Input material: naive CD4+ T cells sorted from blood. Subset given: CD45RA+ positively selected. This TCR was sampled from a man younger than 35 in good health. The chain combines TRBV9 with TRBJ2-5, with D possibly matching TRBD1 (5 bases). In DNA form, the CDR3 reads TGTGCCAGCAGCGTAGACCCAGGGCAAGAGACCCAGTACTTC. Amino acid sequence: CASSVDPGQETQYF.